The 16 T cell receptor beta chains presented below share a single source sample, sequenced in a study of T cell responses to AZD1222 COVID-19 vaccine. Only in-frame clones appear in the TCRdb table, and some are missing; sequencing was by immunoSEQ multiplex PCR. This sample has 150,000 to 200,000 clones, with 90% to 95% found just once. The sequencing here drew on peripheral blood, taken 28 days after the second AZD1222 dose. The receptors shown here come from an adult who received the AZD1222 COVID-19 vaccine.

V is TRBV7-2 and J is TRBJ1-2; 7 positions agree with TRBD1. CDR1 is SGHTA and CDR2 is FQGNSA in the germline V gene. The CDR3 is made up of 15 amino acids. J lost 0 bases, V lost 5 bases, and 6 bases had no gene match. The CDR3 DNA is TGTGCCAGCAGCGGACGGACAGGAGCTAACTATGGCTACACCTTC. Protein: CASSGRTGANYGYTF.

The CDR3, as DNA: TGTGCCAGCAGTGGAATTAATAACTATGGCTACACCTTC. It yields the protein CASSGINNYGYTF. The chain is built from TRBV6-6 and TRBJ1-2; D is uncertain. V was clipped by 5 bases and J by 1 base, with 8 bases between them. The length of the CDR3 is 13 residues. Looked up from germline, CDR1 is MNHNY and CDR2 is SVGAGI (reference sequence).

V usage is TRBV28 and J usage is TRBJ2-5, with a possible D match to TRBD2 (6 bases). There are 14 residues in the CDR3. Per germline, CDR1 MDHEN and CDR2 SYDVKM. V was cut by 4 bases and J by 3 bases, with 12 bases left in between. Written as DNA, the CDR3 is TGTGCCAGCAGTTGGGCCGGGAGTAAAGAGACCCAGTACTTC. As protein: CASSWAGSKETQYF.

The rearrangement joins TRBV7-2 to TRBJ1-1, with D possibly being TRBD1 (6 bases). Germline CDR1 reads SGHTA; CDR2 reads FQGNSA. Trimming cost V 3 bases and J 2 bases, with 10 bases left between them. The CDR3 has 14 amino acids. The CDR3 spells CASSLWTANTEAFF. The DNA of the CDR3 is TGTGCCAGCAGCTTGTGGACAGCCAACACTGAAGCTTTCTTT.

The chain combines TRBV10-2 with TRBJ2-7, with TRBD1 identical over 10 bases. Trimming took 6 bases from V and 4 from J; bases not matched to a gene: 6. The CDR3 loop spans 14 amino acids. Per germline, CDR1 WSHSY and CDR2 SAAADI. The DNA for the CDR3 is TGCGCCAGCAGAAGGGGACAGGGGACTTACGAGCAGTACTTC. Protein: CASRRGQGTYEQYF.

The DNA of the CDR3 is TGTGCCAGCAGTTCTCTACCCCCAGGGCTTCAGCCCCAGCATTTT. This gives the protein CASSSLPPGLQPQHF. This sequence joins TRBV28 and TRBJ1-5, with a possible D match to TRBD1 (5 bases). This CDR3 contains 15 residues. Germline CDR1 MDHEN, CDR2 SYDVKM. Trimming took 4 bases from V and 6 from J, leaving 16 bases between them.

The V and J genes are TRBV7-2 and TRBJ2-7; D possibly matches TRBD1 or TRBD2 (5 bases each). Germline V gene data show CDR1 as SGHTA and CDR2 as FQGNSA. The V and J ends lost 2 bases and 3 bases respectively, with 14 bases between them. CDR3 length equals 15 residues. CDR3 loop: CASSLLPGLNYEQYF. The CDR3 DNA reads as TGTGCCAGCAGCTTACTTCCGGGGCTAAACTACGAGCAGTACTTC.

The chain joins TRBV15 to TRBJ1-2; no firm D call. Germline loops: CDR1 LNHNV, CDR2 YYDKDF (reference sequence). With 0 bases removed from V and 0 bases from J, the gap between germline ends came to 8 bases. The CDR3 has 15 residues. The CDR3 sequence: CATSRDSTANYGYTF. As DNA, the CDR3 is TGTGCCACCAGCAGAGATAGTACAGCTAACTATGGCTACACCTTC.

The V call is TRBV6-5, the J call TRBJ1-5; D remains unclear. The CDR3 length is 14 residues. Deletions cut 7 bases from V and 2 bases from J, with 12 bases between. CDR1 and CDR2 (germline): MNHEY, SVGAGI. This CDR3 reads CASTTEKGNQPQHF. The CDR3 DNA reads TGTGCCAGCACCACAGAAAAGGGCAATCAGCCCCAGCATTTT.

CDR3 sequence reads: CASSYPSGLDYQETQYF. CDR3 DNA: TGTGCCAGCAGTTATCCCTCGGGACTAGACTACCAAGAGACCCAGTACTTC. This chain links TRBV6-2 or TRBV6-3 with TRBJ2-5; 8 nucleotides agree with TRBD2. The J segment lost 0 bases and the V segment lost 3 bases, leaving 9 bases of the junction unmatched. The CDR3 sequence is 17 residues long. The germline CDR1 and CDR2 sequences are MNHEY and SVGEGT.

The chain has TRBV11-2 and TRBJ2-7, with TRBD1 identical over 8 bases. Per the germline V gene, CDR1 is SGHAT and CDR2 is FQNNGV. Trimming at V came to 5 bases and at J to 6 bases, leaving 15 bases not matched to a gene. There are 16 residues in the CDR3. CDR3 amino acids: CASSPGVGTGGLEQYF. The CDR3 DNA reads TGTGCCAGCAGCCCAGGGGTAGGGACAGGAGGGCTCGAGCAGTACTTC.

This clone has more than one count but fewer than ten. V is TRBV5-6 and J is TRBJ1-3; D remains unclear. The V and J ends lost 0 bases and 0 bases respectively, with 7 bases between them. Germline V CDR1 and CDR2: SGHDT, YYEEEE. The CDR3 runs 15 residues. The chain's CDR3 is CASSLGTGSGNTIYF. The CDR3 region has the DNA TGTGCCAGCAGCTTGGGGACTGGCTCTGGAAACACCATATATTTT.

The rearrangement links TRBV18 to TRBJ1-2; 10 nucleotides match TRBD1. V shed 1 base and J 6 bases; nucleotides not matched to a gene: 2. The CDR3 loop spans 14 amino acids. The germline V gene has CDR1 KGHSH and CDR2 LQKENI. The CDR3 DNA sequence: TGTGCCAGCTCACCACAGGACAGGGGGGATGGCTACACCTTC. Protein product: CASSPQDRGDGYTF.

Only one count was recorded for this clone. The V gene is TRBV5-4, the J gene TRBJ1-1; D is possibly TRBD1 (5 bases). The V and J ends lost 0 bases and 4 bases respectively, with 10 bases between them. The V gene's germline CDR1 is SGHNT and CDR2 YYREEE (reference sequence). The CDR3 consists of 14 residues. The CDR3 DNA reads TGTGCCAGCAGCTTGGGTCAGGGTGGCACTGAAGCTTTCTTT. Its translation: CASSLGQGGTEAFF. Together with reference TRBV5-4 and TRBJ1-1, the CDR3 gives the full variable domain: ETGVTQSPTHLIKTRGQQVTLRCSSQSGHNTVSWYQQALGQGPQFIFQYYREEENGRGNFPPRFSGLQFPNYSSELNVNALELDDSALYLCASSLGQGGTEAFFGQGTRLTVV.

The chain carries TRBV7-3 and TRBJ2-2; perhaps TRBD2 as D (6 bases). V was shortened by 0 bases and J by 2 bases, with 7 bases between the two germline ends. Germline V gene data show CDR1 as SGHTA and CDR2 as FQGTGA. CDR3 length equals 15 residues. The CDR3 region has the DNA TGTGCCAGCAGCTTAACCGGGGGAAACACCGGGGAGCTGTTTTTT. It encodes CASSLTGGNTGELFF.

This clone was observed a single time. The CDR3 coding sequence is TGTGCCAGCAGCAGAGAAGAACAGGGGACCCACGAGCAGTACTTC. Translated: CASSREEQGTHEQYF. This chain joins TRBV7-9 and TRBJ2-7; the match to TRBD1 covers 7 bases. The CDR3 runs 15 residues. V dropped 5 bases and J dropped 5; count of bases not matched to a gene: 12. Germline values: CDR1 SEHNR, CDR2 FQNEAQ (reference sequence). Based on the CDR3 plus reference TRBV7-9 and TRBJ2-7, the full variable domain is DTGVSQNPRHKITKRGQNVTFRCDPISEHNRLYWYRQTLGQGPEFLTYFQNEAQLEKSRLLSDRFSAERPKGSFSTLEIQRTEQGDSAMYLCASSREEQGTHEQYFGPGTRLTVT.